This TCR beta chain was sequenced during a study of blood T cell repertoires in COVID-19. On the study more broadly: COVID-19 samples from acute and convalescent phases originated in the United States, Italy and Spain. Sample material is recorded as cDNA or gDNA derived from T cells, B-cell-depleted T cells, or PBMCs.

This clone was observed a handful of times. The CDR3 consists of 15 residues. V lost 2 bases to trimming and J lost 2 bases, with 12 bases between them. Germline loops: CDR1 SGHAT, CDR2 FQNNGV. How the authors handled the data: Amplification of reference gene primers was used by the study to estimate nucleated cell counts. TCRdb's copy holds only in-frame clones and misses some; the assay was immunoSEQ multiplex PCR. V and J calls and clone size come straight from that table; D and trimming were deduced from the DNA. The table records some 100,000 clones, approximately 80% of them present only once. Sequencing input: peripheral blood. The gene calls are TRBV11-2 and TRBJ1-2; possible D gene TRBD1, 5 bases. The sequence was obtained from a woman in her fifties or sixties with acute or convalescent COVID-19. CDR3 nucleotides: TGTGCCAGCAGCTTATATGGAGGGGACAACTATGGCTACACCTTC. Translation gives CASSLYGGDNYGYTF.